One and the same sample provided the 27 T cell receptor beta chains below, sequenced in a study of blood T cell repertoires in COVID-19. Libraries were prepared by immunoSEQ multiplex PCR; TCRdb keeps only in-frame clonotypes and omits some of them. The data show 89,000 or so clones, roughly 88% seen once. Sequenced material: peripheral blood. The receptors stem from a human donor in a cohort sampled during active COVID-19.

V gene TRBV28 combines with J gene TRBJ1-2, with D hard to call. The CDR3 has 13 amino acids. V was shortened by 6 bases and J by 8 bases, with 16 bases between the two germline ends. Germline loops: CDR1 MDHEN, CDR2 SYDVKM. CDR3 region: CASRAGGVGGYTF. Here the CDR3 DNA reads TGTGCCAGCAGAGCTGGCGGGGTGGGCGGCTACACCTTC.

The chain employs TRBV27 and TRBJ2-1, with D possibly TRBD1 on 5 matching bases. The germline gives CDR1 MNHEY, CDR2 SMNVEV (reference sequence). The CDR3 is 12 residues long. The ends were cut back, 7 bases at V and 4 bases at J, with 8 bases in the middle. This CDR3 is CASKGYYNEQFF. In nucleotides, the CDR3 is TGTGCCAGCAAGGGGTATTACAATGAGCAGTTCTTC.

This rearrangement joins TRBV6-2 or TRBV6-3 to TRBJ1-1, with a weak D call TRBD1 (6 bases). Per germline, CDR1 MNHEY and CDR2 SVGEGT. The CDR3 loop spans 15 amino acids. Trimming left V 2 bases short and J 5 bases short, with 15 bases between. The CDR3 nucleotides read TGTGCCAGCAGTTACGGGGCAGGGAGGGGGACTGAAGCTTTCTTT. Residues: CASSYGAGRGTEAFF.

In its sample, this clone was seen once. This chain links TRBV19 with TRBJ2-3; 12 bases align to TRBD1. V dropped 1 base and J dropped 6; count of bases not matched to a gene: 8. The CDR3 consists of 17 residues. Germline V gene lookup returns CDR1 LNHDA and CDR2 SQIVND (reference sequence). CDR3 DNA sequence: TGTGCCAGTAGTATAGCGGGGACAGGGGGCTCCAGGGATACGCAGTATTTT. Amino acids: CASSIAGTGGSRDTQYF. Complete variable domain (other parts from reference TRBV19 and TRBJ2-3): DGGITQSPKYLFRKEGQNVTLSCEQNLNHDAMYWYRQDPGQGLRLIYYSQIVNDFQKGDIAEGYSVSREKKESFPLTVTSAQKNPTAFYLCASSIAGTGGSRDTQYFGPGTRLTVL.

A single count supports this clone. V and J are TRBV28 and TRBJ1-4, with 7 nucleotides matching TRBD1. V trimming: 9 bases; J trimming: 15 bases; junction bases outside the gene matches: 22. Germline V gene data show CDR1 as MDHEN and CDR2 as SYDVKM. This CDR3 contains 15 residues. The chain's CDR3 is CASRSSRTGTLRMFF. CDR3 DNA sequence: TGTGCCAGTAGGAGCTCGAGGACAGGTACATTAAGGATGTTTTTT.

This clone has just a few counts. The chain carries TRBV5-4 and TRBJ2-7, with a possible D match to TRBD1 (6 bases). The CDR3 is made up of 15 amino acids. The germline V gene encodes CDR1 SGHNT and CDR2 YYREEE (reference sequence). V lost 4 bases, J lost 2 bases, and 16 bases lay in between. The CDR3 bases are TGTGCCAGCAGCAAACAGGGTATCCCGACCTACGAGCAGTACTTC. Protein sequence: CASSKQGIPTYEQYF. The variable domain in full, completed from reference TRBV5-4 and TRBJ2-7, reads ETGVTQSPTHLIKTRGQQVTLRCSSQSGHNTVSWYQQALGQGPQFIFQYYREEENGRGNFPPRFSGLQFPNYSSELNVNALELDDSALYLCASSKQGIPTYEQYFGPGTRLTVT.

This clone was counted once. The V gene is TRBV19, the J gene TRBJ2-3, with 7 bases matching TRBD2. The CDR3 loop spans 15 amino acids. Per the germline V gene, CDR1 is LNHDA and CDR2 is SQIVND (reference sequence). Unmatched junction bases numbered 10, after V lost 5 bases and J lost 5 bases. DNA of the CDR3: TGTGCCAGTAGTCTAGGGGAGGGAATGGGAGATACGCAGTATTTT. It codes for CASSLGEGMGDTQYF.

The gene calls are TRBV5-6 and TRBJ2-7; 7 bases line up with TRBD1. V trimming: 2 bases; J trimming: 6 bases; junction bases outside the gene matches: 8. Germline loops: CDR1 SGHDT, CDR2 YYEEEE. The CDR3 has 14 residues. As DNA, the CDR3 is TGTGCCAGCAGCTTCCTCGACAGGGCGGGCGAGCAGTACTTC. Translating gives CASSFLDRAGEQYF.

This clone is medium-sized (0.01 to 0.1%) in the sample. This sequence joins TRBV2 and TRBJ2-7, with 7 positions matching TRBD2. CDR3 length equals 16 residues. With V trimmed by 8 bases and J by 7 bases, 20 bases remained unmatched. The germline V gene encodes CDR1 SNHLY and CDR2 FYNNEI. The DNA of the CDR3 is TGTGCCAGCCGTAAGGGGAGCGGGGAGCGGAGGGAGGAGCAGTACTTC. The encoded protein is CASRKGSGERREEQYF. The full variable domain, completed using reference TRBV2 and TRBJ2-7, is EPEVTQTPSHQVTQMGQEVILRCVPISNHLYFYWYRQILGQKVEFLVSFYNNEISEKSEIFDDQFSVERPDGSNFTLKIRSTKLEDSAMYFCASRKGSGERREEQYFGPGTRLTVT.

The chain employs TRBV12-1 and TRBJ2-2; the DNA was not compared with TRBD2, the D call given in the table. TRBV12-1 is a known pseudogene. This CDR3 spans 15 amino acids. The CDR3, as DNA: TGTGCCAGCAGCTCTTTTACTAGCTTCCCCGGGGAGCTGTTTTTT. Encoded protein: CASSSFTSFPGELFF.

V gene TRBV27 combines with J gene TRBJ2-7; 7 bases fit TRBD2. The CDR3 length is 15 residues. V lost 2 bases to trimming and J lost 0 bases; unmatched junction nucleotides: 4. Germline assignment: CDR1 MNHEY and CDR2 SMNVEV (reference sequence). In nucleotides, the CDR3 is TGTGCCAGCAGTTTAAGGACTAGTATCTCCTACGAGCAGTACTTC. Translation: CASSLRTSISYEQYF.

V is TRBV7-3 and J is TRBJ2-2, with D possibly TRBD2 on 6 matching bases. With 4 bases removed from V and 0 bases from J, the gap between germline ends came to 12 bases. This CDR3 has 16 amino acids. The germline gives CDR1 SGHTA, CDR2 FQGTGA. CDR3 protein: CASSWAGGTNTGELFF. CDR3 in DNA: TGTGCCAGCAGCTGGGCGGGCGGGACGAACACCGGGGAGCTGTTTTTT.

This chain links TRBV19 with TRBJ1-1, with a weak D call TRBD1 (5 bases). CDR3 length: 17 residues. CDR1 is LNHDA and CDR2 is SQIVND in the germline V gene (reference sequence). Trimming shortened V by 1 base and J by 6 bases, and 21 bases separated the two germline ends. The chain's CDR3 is CASSIGGWGTSGPEAFF. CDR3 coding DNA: TGTGCCAGTAGTATAGGGGGATGGGGGACTTCGGGTCCTGAAGCTTTCTTT.

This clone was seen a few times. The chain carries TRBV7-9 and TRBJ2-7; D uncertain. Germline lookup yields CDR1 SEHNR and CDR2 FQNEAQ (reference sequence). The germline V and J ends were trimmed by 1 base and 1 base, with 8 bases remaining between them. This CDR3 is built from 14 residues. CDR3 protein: CASSLGRLSYEQYF. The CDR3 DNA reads TGTGCCAGCAGCTTAGGGAGACTTTCCTACGAGCAGTACTTC.

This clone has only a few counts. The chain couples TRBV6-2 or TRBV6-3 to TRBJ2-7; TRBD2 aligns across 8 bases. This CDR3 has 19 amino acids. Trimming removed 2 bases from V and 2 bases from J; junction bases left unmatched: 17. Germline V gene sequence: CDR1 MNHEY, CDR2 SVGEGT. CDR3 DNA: TGTGCCAGCAGTTACCACCGATGGGGGTTGAGCGGGAGCCCCTACGAGCAGTACTTC. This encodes CASSYHRWGLSGSPYEQYF.

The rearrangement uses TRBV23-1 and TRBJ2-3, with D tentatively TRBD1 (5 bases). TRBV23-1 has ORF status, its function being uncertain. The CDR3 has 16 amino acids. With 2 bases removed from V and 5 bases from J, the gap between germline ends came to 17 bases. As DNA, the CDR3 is TGCGCCAGCAGTCAAGTCGGCAGGGAAAAAAAAGATACGCAGTATTTT. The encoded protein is CASSQVGREKKDTQYF.

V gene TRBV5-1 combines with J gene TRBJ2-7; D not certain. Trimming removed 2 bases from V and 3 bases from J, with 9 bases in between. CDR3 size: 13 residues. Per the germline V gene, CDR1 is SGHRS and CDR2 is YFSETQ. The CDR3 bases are TGCGCCAGCAGCTTAGCCTTTAACTACGAGCAGTACTTC. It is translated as CASSLAFNYEQYF.

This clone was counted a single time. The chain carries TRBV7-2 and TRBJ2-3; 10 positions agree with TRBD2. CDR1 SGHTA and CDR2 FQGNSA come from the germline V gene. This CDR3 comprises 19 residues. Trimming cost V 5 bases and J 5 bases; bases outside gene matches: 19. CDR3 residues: CASSPRATGASGGRDTQYF. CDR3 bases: TGTGCCAGCAGCCCACGTGCAACTGGGGCTAGCGGGGGTAGAGATACGCAGTATTTT.

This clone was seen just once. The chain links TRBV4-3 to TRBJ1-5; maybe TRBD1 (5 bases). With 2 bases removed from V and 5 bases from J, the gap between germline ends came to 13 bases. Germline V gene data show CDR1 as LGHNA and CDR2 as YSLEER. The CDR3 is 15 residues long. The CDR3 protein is CASSQIWQGHQPQHF. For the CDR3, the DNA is TGCGCCAGCAGCCAAATATGGCAGGGCCATCAGCCCCAGCATTTT.

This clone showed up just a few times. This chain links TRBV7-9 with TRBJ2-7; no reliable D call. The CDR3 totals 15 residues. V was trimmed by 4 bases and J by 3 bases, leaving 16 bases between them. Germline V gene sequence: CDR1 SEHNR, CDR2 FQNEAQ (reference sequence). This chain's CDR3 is CASSSQTTPGYEQYF. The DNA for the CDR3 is TGTGCCAGCAGCTCACAGACCACTCCTGGCTACGAGCAGTACTTC.

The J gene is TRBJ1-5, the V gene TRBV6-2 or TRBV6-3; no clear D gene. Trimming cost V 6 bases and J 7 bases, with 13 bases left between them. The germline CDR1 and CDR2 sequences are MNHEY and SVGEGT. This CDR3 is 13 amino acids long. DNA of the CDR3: TGTGCCAGCAGCCCTTCCCATCGGCAGCCCCAGCATTTT. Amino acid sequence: CASSPSHRQPQHF.

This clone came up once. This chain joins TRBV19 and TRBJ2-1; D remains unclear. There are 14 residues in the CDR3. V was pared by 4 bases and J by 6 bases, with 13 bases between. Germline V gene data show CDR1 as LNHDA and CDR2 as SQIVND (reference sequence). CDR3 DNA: TGTGCCAGTAGTAAGGAGAGTTATCGCAATGAGCAGTTCTTC. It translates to CASSKESYRNEQFF.

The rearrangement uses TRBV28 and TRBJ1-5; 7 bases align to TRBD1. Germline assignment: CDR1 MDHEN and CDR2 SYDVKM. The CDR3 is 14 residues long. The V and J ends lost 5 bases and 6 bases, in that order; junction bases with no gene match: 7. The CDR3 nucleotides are TGTGCCAGCAGTCTCGAACAGGGGTTTCAGCCCCAGCATTTT. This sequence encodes CASSLEQGFQPQHF.

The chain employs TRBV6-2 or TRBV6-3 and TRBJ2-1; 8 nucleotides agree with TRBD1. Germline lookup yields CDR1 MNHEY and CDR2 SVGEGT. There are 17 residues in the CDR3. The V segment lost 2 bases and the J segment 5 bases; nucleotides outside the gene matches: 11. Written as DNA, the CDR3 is TGTGCCAGCAGTTACCGCTCCGGGACAGGACCTAACAATGAGCAGTTCTTC. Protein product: CASSYRSGTGPNNEQFF.

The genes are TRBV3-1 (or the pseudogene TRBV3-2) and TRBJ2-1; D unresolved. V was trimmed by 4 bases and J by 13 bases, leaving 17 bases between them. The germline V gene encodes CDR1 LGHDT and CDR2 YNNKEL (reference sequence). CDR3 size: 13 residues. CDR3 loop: CASSPVILSQQFF. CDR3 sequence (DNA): TGTGCCAGCAGCCCGGTAATACTATCCCAACAGTTCTTC.

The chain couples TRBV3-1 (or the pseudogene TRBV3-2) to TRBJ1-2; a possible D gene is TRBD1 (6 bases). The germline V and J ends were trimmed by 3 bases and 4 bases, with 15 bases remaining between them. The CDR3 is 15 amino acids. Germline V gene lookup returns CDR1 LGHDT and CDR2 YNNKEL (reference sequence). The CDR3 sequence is CASSHIRGGVYGYTF. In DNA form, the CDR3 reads TGTGCCAGCAGCCACATTAGGGGGGGCGTCTATGGCTACACCTTC.

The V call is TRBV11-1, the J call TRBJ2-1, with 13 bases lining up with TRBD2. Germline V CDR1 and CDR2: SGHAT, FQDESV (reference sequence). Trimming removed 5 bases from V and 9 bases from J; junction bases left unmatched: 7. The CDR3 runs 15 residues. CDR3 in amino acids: CASSPTSGGAVEQFF. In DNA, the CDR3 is TGTGCCAGCAGCCCAACTAGCGGGGGGGCTGTTGAGCAGTTCTTC.